Shown below are 23 T cell receptor beta chains from a single sample sequenced in a study of blood T cell repertoires in COVID-19. The repertoire was sequenced with immunoSEQ multiplex PCR; TCRdb's copy has only in-frame clones and lacks some. The sample lists about 240,000 clones; under 85% were seen once. Material: peripheral blood. The receptors here all came from a man aged 25-45 years who had recovered from COVID-19.

This chain connects TRBV18 to TRBJ2-1; 10 bases fit TRBD1. Per the germline V gene, CDR1 is KGHSH and CDR2 is LQKENI. The CDR3 consists of 15 residues. J gave up 3 bases and V 4 bases, and 3 bases lay outside the gene matches. The CDR3 DNA sequence: TGTGCCAGCTCACAGACAGGGGGCGACTACAATGAGCAGTTCTTC. Amino acids: CASSQTGGDYNEQFF.

This clone has only a few counts. The chain carries TRBV7-9 and TRBJ1-1; tentatively, D is TRBD1 (5 bases). The CDR3 has 13 amino acids. CDR1 is SEHNR, CDR2 FQNEAQ, per germline (reference sequence). Trimming cost V 5 bases and J 4 bases, with 11 bases left between them. The CDR3 sequence is CASSPAGFTEAFF. CDR3 bases: TGTGCCAGCAGCCCAGCAGGGTTCACTGAAGCTTTCTTT. Together with reference TRBV7-9 and TRBJ1-1, the CDR3 gives the full variable domain: DTGVSQNPRHKITKRGQNVTFRCDPISEHNRLYWYRQTLGQGPEFLTYFQNEAQLEKSRLLSDRFSAERPKGSFSTLEIQRTEQGDSAMYLCASSPAGFTEAFFGQGTRLTVV.

J is TRBJ1-4 and V is TRBV19; D gene unclear. Germline CDR1 reads LNHDA; CDR2 reads SQIVND (reference sequence). V was clipped by 6 bases and J by 6 bases, with 5 bases between them. The CDR3 has 11 amino acids. CDR3 protein: CASSTYEKLFF. The CDR3 DNA sequence: TGTGCCAGTAGCACATATGAAAAACTGTTTTTT. Using reference TRBV19 and TRBJ1-4 for the parts outside the CDR3, the full variable domain is DGGITQSPKYLFRKEGQNVTLSCEQNLNHDAMYWYRQDPGQGLRLIYYSQIVNDFQKGDIAEGYSVSREKKESFPLTVTSAQKNPTAFYLCASSTYEKLFFGSGTQLSVL.

The chain combines TRBV6-1 with TRBJ2-1, with 7 positions matching TRBD1. The CDR3 runs to 18 residues. Germline V CDR1 and CDR2: MNHNS, SASEGT. The ends lost 2 bases at V and 7 bases at J; junction bases unmatched: 17. Written as DNA, the CDR3 is TGTGCCAGCAGTGAATCGGCTCTGGTCAGGGGGACGCGGAATGAGCAGTTCTTC. Translated: CASSESALVRGTRNEQFF.

Here the CDR3 reads CATSIRRAAKEGGYTF. CDR3 coding DNA: TGTGCCACCAGCATCCGCCGGGCCGCAAAAGAGGGTGGCTACACCTTC. The chain is built from TRBV15 and TRBJ1-2; D remains ambiguous. Germline V gene data show CDR1 as LNHNV and CDR2 as YYDKDF (reference sequence). The CDR3 runs 16 residues. Trimming stripped 4 bases from V and 7 bases from J, with 22 bases between.

V usage is TRBV7-9 and J usage is TRBJ2-1, with no clear D. The CDR3 spans 15 residues. The V gene lost 2 bases and the J gene lost 4 bases, with 12 bases spanning the gap. Germline lookup yields CDR1 SEHNR and CDR2 FQNEAQ (reference sequence). CDR3 sequence reads: CASSLLSQDYNEQFF. CDR3 DNA sequence: TGTGCCAGCAGCTTATTGAGCCAAGATTACAATGAGCAGTTCTTC.

This clone was seen more than once but under ten times. Written as DNA, the CDR3 is TGTGCCAGTACCAGCGGTTATCTCCAGCCCCAGCATTTT. It is translated as CASTSGYLQPQHF. The chain links TRBV19 to TRBJ1-5; D is unclear. The CDR3 spans 13 residues. Trimming took 7 bases from V and 7 from J, leaving 14 bases between them. Germline V gene lookup returns CDR1 LNHDA and CDR2 SQIVND (reference sequence).

The chain joins TRBV10-1 to TRBJ2-5; the D gene is possibly TRBD2 (7 bases). The CDR3 is 13 amino acids. Germline V CDR1 and CDR2: WNHNN, SYGVQD (reference sequence). The ends were cut back, 3 bases at V and 7 bases at J, with 12 bases in the middle. The CDR3 DNA sequence: TGCGCCAGCAGTGAAGGAAGGGGGGGGACCCAGTACTTC. Translated, it gives CASSEGRGGTQYF.

The J gene is TRBJ1-6, the V gene TRBV2; tentative D call: TRBD1 (5 bases). V dropped 8 bases and J dropped 6 bases, with 14 bases sitting between them. Germline V CDR1 and CDR2: SNHLY, FYNNEI. The CDR3 sequence is 14 residues long. CDR3 region: CASYTAQGNSPLHF. The CDR3 region has the DNA TGTGCCAGCTATACCGCCCAGGGTAATTCACCCCTCCACTTT.

This chain joins TRBV9 and TRBJ2-3; D is possibly TRBD2 (6 bases). The germline gives CDR1 SGDLS, CDR2 YYNGEE. V shed 2 bases and J shed 4 bases, with 11 bases lying between them. This CDR3 contains 14 residues. CDR3 loop: CASSVNGGADTQYF. The CDR3 DNA follows: TGTGCCAGCAGCGTGAACGGGGGTGCAGATACGCAGTATTTT.

This clone has only a few counts. The chain carries TRBV6-1 and TRBJ2-5; 8 bases align to TRBD2. This CDR3 spans 15 amino acids. V lost 3 bases, J lost 2 bases, and 5 bases stayed unmatched. The germline CDR1 and CDR2 sequences are MNHNS and SASEGT. In DNA form, the CDR3 reads TGTGCCAGCAGTGAGGCTGGCGGGGGGCAAGAGACCCAGTACTTC. Translation gives CASSEAGGGQETQYF.

The chain employs TRBV10-1 and TRBJ2-5; D is uncertain. The CDR3 runs to 15 residues. Trimming took off 0 bases at V and 1 base at J, with 9 bases between the two ends. From germline, CDR1 is WNHNN and CDR2 SYGVQD (reference sequence). CDR3 in amino acids: CASSESPDFQETQYF. The DNA of the CDR3 is TGCGCCAGCAGTGAGTCCCCTGACTTCCAAGAGACCCAGTACTTC.

The chain is built from TRBV7-9 and TRBJ2-7; TRBD1 is a possible D gene (5 bases). The CDR3 spans 14 residues. V was pared by 5 bases and J by 3 bases, with 14 bases between. Germline V CDR1 and CDR2: SEHNR, FQNEAQ (reference sequence). CDR3 in amino acids: CASSGQGIGYEQYF. DNA of the CDR3: TGTGCCAGCAGCGGCCAGGGTATCGGCTACGAGCAGTACTTC.

The chain has TRBV18 and TRBJ2-6, with 8 bases fitting TRBD1. The V gene end was trimmed by 4 bases and the J gene end by 3 bases; junction bases not matched to a gene: 2. The CDR3 covers 15 residues. Germline CDR1 reads KGHSH; CDR2 reads LQKENI. CDR3 protein: CASSHGQGGANVLTF. As DNA, the CDR3 is TGTGCCAGCTCACATGGACAGGGTGGGGCCAACGTCCTGACTTTC.

J is TRBJ2-3 and V is TRBV5-1; D gene unclear. The germline V and J ends were trimmed by 6 bases and 1 base, with 6 bases remaining between them. This CDR3 contains 12 residues. Germline CDR1 is SGHRS and CDR2 is YFSETQ. This chain's CDR3 is CASNQGTDTQYF. The CDR3 DNA follows: TGCGCCAGCAACCAGGGCACAGATACGCAGTATTTT. Full variable domain (rest looked up from reference TRBV5-1 and TRBJ2-3): KAGVTQTPRYLIKTRGQQVTLSCSPISGHRSVSWYQQTPGQGLQFLFEYFSETQRNKGNFPGRFSGRQFSNSRSEMNVSTLELGDSALYLCASNQGTDTQYFGPGTRLTVL.

The chain joins TRBV29-1 to TRBJ2-5, with D possibly TRBD2 on 5 matching bases. Germline CDR1 is SQVTM and CDR2 is ANQGSEA. The CDR3 loop spans 13 amino acids. V shed 4 bases and J shed 5 bases, with 14 bases lying between them. CDR3 bases: TGCAGCGTTGGTAGAGGGCTTTGGGAGACCCAGTACTTC. Protein product: CSVGRGLWETQYF. Full variable domain (remainder filled in from reference TRBV29-1 and TRBJ2-5): SAVISQKPSRDICQRGTSLTIQCQVDSQVTMMFWYRQQPGQSLTLIATANQGSEATYESGFVIDKFPISRPNLTFSTLTVSNMSPEDSSIYLCSVGRGLWETQYFGPGTRLLVL.

The rearrangement uses TRBV19 and TRBJ1-5, with D hard to call. CDR1 is LNHDA, CDR2 SQIVND, per germline (reference sequence). The germline V and J ends were trimmed by 5 bases and 2 bases, with 7 bases remaining between them. This CDR3 is 13 amino acids long. In nucleotides, the CDR3 is TGTGCCAGTAGTGTTCAGGGCAATCAGCCCCAGCATTTT. Its protein product is CASSVQGNQPQHF.

The chain couples TRBV3-1 (or the pseudogene TRBV3-2) to TRBJ2-7, with 7 bases matching TRBD2. Germline V gives CDR1 LGHDT, CDR2 YNNKEL (reference sequence). This CDR3 spans 13 amino acids. V was pared by 0 bases and J by 6 bases, with 2 bases of the junction left unmatched. In nucleotides, the CDR3 is TGTGCCAGCAGCCAAGAGGGGGGGAGCGAGCAGTACGTC. It codes for CASSQEGGSEQYV.

This clone was seen only a few times. This sequence joins TRBV6-4 and TRBJ1-5, with D possibly being TRBD1 (5 bases). This CDR3 has 14 residues. The ends were cut back, 3 bases at V and 7 bases at J, with 13 bases in the middle. The germline V gene encodes CDR1 MRHNA and CDR2 SNTAGT. This chain's CDR3 is CASSEGAGIQPQHF. The CDR3 bases are TGTGCCAGCAGTGAAGGGGCAGGCATACAGCCCCAGCATTTT.

The chain uses TRBV5-4 and TRBJ2-3; 9 bases are shared with TRBD2. CDR3 length equals 16 residues. After removal of 1 base from V and 4 bases from J, the junction contained 7 bases not matched to a gene. Germline V gene lookup returns CDR1 SGHNT and CDR2 YYREEE (reference sequence). Written as DNA, the CDR3 is TGTGCCAGCAGCTTGCCCGGCGGGGGGGCCGCAGATACGCAGTATTTT. The encoded protein is CASSLPGGGAADTQYF.

The V and J genes are TRBV6-6 and TRBJ2-7; TRBD1 is a possible D gene (6 bases). V was pared by 2 bases and J by 9 bases, with 17 bases between. Looked up from germline, CDR1 is MNHNY and CDR2 is SVGAGI (reference sequence). There are 14 residues in the CDR3. CDR3 loop: CASSYVMSGQGQYV. The CDR3 bases are TGTGCCAGCAGTTACGTGATGTCGGGACAAGGGCAGTACGTC.

The CDR3 spells CASTQGAARGYTF. DNA for the CDR3: TGTGCCAGCACCCAGGGGGCGGCGCGTGGCTACACCTTC. The chain couples TRBV3-1 (or the pseudogene TRBV3-2) to TRBJ1-2; 8 bases line up with TRBD1. Per the germline V gene, CDR1 is LGHDT and CDR2 is YNNKEL (reference sequence). J gave up 7 bases and V 7 bases, and 8 bases lay outside the gene matches. The CDR3 extends over 13 amino acids.

This clone was detected only a few times. The DNA for the CDR3 is TGCAGTGCTAGTTCCGGGACAAGGGGAGGAAACACCATATATTTT. The encoded protein is CSASSGTRGGNTIYF. The J gene is TRBJ1-3, the V gene TRBV20-1, with D maybe TRBD1 (6 bases). CDR1 is DFQATT, CDR2 SNEGSKA, per germline (reference sequence). This CDR3 is 15 amino acids long. V lost 3 bases to trimming and J lost 4 bases, with 16 bases between them.